Shown below are 2 T cell receptor beta chains from a single sample sequenced in a study of T cells generated in artificial thymic organoids. No antigens are known for them. The organoids combined MS5 murine stromal cells carrying human DLL1 with human hematopoietic stem and progenitor cells. Residual T cells were removed by FACS sorting CD34+CD3- progenitor cells before seeding the organoids. Reverse primers in the TRAC or TRBC constant regions drove separate semi-nested PCRs for TCRalpha and TCRbeta. From the 5' RACE reads, TCRdb called clonotypes with MiXCR, one entry per CDR3 protein. The data contain about 5,400 distinct CDR3 sequences, less than 30% of them singletons. Sequencing input: naive CD8+ T cells grown in artificial thymic organoids from cord blood stem and progenitor cells. Stated subset: CD3+TCRalphabeta+CD8SP T cells; for blood, CD45RO-CCR7+ naive CD8+ T cells. Every receptor here comes from a human donor who gave cord blood stem cells for thymic organoid culture, a cardiac surgery patient who gave postnatal thymus, or a blood donor (not recorded which).

Sample share makes this clonotype medium-sized. This sequence joins TRBV10-3 and TRBJ1-2; 8 bases line up with TRBD1. Losses at the gene ends were 6 bases for V and 4 bases for J; bases not matched to a gene: 4. The CDR3 totals 13 residues. Germline V gene sequence: CDR1 ENHRY, CDR2 SYGVKD. CDR3: CAIRRQGPYGYTF. CDR3 bases: TGTGCCATCAGGAGACAGGGGCCCTATGGCTACACCTTC.

Judged by abundance, this clonotype is medium-sized (0.01 to 0.1%). The CDR3 DNA reads TGCGCCAGCAGCCGTTGGGATTGGGGGAATCAGCCCCAGCATTTT. Translated: CASSRWDWGNQPQHF. The chain couples TRBV4-1 to TRBJ1-5; weak D call: TRBD1 (5 bases). The germline V gene has CDR1 MGHRA and CDR2 YSYEKL. The CDR3 has 15 amino acids. The V end was cut by 4 bases, the J end by 4 bases, with 14 bases between.